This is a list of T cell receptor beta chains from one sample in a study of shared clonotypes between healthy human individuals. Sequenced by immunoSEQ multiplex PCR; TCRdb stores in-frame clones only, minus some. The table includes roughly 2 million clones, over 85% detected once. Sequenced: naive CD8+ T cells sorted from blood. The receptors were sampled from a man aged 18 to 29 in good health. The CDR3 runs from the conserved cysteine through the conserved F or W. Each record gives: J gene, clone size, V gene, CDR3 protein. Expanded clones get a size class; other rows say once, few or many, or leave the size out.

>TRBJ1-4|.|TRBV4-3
CASSQANGQINEKLFF
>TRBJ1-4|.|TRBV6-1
CASSGGQGGSNEKLFF
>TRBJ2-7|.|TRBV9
CASSSSGTGFSEQYF
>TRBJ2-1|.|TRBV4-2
CASSQAGTSGAQDEQFF
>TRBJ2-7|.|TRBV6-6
CASSAGYEQYF
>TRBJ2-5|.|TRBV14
CASSFQGQETQYF
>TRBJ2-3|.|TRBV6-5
CASRKTGVADTQYF
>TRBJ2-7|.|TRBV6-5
CASKFGGTYEQYF
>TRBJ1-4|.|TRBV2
CASTRDRETNEKLFF
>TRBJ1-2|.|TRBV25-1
CASSEVQQYTF
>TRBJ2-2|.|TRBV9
CASSVEGDWAVTGELFF
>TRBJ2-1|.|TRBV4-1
CASSQVGGNEQFF
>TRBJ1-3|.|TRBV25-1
CASSLSSGNTIYF
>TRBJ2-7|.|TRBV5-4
CASSLGWEGAYEQYF
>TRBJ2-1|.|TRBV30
CCSGALYNEQFF
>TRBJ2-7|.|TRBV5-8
CASSIGTTSYEQYF
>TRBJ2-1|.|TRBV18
CASSPRGDEQFF
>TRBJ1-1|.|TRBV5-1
CASSPDFEAGTEAFF
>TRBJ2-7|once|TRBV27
CASSLTSGSLEQYF
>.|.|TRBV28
CASSPGVGLEYEQYF
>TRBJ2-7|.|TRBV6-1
CASSAGGQLYEQYF
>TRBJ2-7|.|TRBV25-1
CASSEVGPMNYEQYF
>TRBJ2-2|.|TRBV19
CASSIFSASGVGELFF
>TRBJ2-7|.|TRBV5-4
CASSLRGAYEQYF
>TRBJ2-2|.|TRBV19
CASSQTGKGTGELFF
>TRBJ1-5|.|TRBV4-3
CASSQDLAGSNQPQHF
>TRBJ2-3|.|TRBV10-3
CAIRSASRDTQYF
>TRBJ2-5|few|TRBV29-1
CSVASGGAETQYF
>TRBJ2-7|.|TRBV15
CATSTYPRDSAYEQYF
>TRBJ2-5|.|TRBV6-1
CASNIGTYSWETQYF
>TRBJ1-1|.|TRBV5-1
CASSTSDRGAEAFF
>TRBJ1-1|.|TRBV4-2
CASSQGSLAEAFF
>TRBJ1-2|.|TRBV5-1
CASSLVGRDYGYTF
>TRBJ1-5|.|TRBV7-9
CASSPGSNQPQHF
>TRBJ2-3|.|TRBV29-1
CSVEDPRARTDTQYF
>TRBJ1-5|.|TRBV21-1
CANRTGQGSATRPQHF
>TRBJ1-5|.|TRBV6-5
CASTNRVDQPQHF
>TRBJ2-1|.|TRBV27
CASSLSGGIYNEQFF
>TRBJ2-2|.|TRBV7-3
CASSFIPANTGELFF
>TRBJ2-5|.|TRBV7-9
CASSLEIPAGRPWSQYF
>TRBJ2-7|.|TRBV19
CASSIGGTGDEQYF
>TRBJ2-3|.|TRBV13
CASSQGTSPPDTQYF
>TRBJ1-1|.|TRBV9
CASSIQGQRVIANTEAFF
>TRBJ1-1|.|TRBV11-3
CASSLVGGVNTEAFF
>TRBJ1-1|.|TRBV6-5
CASSYAAMNTEAFF
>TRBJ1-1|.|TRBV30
CAWSPGTEAFF
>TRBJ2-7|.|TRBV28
CASSSTLGGRGEQYF
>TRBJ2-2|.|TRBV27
CASSFLSNTGELFF
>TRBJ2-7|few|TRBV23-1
CASSRFNEQYF
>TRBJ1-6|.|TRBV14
CASSQESWGRSSYNSPLHF